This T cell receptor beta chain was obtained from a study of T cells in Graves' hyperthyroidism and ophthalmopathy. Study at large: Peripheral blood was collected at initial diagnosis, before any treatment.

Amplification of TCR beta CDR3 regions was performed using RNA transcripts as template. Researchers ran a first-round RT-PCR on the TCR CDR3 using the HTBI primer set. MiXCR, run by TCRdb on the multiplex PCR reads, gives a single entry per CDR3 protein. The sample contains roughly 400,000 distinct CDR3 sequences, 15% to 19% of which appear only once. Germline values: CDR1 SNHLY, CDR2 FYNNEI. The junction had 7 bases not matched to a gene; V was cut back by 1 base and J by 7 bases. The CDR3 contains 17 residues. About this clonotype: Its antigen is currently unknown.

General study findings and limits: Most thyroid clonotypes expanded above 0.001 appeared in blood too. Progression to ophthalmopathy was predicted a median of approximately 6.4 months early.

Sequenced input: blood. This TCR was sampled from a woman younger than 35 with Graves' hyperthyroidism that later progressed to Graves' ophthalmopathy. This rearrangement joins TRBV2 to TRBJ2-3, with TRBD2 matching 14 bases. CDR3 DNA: TGTGCCAGCAGTGAAGAGGGAGGGACTAGCGGGAGAAATACGCAGTATTTT. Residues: CASSEEGGTSGRNTQYF. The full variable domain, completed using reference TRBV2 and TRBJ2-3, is EPEVTQTPSHQVTQMGQEVILRCVPISNHLYFYWYRQILGQKVEFLVSFYNNEISEKSEIFDDQFSVERPDGSNFTLKIRSTKLEDSAMYFCASSEEGGTSGRNTQYFGPGTRLTVL.